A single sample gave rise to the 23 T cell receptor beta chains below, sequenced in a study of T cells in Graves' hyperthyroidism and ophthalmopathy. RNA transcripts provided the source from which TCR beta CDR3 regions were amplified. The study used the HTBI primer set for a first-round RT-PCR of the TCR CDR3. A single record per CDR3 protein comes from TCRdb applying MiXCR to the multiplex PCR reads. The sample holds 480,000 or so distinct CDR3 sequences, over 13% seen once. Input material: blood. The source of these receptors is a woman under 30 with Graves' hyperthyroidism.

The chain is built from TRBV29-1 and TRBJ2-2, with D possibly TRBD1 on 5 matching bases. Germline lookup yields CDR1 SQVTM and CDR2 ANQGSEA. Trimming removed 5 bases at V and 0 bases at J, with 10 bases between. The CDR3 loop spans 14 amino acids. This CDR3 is CSVSQDTNTGELFF. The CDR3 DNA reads TGCAGCGTTTCACAGGATACGAACACCGGGGAGCTGTTTTTT.

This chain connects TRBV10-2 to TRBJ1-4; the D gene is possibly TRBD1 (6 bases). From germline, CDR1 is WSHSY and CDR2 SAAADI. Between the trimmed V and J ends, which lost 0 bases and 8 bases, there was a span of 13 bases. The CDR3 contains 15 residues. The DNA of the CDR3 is TGCGCCAGCAGTGAGTCTCTTGTGACAGGAGAAAAACTGTTTTTT. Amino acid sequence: CASSESLVTGEKLFF.

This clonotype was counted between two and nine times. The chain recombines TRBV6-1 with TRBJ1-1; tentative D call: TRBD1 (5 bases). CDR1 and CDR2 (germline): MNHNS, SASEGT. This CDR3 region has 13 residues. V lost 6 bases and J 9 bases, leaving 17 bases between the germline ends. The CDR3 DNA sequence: TGTGCCAGCAGCACTCTTCAGGGACCGCAAGCTTTCTTT. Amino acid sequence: CASSTLQGPQAFF.

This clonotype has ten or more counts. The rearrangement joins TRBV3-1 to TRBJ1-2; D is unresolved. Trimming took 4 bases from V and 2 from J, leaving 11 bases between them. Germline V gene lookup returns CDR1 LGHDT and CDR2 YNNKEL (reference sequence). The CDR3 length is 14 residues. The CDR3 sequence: CASSPLAGNYGYTF. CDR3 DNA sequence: TGTGCCAGCAGCCCACTCGCGGGGAACTATGGCTACACCTTC.

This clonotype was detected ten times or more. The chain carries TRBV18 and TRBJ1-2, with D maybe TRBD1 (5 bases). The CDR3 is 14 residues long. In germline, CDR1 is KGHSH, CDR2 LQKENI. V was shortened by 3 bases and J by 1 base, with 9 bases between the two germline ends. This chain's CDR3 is CASSPGEVNYGYTF. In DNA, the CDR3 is TGTGCCAGCTCACCGGGGGAGGTTAACTATGGCTACACCTTC.

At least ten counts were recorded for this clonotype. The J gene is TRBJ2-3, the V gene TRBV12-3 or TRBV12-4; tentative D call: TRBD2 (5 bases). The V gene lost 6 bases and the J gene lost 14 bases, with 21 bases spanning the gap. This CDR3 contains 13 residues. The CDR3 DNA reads TGTGCCAGCAGCGACCGGGCCGGGGTACAAGTGTATTTT. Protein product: CASSDRAGVQVYF.

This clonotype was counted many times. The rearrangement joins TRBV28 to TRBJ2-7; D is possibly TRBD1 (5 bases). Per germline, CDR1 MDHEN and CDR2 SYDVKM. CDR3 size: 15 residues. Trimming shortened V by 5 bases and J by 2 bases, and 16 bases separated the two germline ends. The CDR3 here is CASSPPYVGAYEQYF. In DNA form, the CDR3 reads TGTGCCAGCAGTCCACCTTACGTAGGGGCCTACGAGCAGTACTTC.

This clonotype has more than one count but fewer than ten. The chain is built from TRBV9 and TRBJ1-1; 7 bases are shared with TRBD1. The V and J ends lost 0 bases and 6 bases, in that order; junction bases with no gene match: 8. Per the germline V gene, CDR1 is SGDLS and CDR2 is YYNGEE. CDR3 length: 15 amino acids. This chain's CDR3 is CASSVGTGGGSEAFF. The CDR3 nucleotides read TGTGCCAGCAGCGTAGGGACAGGAGGGGGATCTGAAGCTTTCTTT.

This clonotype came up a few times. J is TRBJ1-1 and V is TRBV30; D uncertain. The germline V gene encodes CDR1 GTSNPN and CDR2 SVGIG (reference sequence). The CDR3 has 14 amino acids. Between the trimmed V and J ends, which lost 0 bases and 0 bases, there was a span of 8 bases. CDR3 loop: CAWSVRRVNTEAFF. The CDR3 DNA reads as TGTGCCTGGAGTGTACGAAGGGTGAACACTGAAGCTTTCTTT.

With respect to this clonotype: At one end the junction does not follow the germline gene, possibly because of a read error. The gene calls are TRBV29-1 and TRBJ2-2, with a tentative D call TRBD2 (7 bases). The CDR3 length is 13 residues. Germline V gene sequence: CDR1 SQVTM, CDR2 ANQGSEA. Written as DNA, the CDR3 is TGCAGCGTGGGAGGGGGATTCACCGCGGAGCTGTTTTTT. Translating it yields CSVGGGFTAELFF.

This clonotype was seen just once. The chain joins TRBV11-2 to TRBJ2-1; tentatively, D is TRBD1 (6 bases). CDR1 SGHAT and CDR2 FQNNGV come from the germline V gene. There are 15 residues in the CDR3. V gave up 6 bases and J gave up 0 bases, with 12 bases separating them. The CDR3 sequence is CASSLTGNSYNEQFF. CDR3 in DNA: TGTGCCAGCAGTCTCACAGGGAACTCCTACAATGAGCAGTTCTTC.

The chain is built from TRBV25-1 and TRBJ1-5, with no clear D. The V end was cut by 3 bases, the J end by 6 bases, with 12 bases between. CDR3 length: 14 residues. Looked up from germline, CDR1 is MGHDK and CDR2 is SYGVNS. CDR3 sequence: CASSDWSGVQPQHF. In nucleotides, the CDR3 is TGTGCCAGCAGTGATTGGTCGGGAGTTCAGCCCCAGCATTTT.

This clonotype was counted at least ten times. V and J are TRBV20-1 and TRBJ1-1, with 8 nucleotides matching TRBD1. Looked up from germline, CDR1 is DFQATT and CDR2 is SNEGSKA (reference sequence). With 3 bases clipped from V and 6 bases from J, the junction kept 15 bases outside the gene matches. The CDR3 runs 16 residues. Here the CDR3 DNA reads TGCAGTGCTAGGCCCTCAGGGGGCATGAGGGGTGCTGAAGCTTTCTTT. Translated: CSARPSGGMRGAEAFF.

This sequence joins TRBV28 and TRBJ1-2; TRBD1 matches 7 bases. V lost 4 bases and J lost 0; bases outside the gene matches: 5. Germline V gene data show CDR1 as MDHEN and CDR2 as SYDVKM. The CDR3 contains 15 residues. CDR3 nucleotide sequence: TGTGCCAGCAGTTCGCCGGGACAGTCTAACTATGGCTACACCTTC. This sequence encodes CASSSPGQSNYGYTF.

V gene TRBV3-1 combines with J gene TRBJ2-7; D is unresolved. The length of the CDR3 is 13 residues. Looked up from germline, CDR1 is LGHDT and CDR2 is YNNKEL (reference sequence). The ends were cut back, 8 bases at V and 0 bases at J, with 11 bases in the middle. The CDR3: CASASGSSYEQYF. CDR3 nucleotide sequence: TGTGCCAGCGCCTCGGGCAGCTCCTACGAGCAGTACTTC.

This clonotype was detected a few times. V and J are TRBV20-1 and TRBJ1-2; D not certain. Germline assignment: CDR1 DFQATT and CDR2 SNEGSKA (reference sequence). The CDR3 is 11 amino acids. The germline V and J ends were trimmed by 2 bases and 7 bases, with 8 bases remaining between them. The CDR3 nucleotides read TGCAGTGCTAGAAAGCTCCGTGGCTACACCTTC. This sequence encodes CSARKLRGYTF.

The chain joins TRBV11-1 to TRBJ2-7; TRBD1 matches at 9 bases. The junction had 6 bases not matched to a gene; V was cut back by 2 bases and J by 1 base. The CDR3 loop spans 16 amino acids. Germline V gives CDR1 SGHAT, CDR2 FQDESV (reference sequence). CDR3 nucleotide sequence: TGTGCCAGCAGCTTAACTCCGGGACAGGGTTCCTACGAGCAGTACTTC. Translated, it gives CASSLTPGQGSYEQYF.

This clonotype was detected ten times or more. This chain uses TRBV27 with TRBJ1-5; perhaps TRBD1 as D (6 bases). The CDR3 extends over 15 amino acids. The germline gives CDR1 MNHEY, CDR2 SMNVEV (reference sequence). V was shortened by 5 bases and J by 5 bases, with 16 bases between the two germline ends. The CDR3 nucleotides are TGTGCCAGCAGTGACACCACAGGGCTCCATCAGCCCCAGCATTTT. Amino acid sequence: CASSDTTGLHQPQHF.

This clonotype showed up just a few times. The CDR3 protein is CASSQGAYNNQPQHF. CDR3 in DNA: TGTGCCAGCAGCCAAGGGGCATACAACAATCAGCCCCAGCATTTT. The chain links TRBV16 to TRBJ1-5; maybe TRBD1 (5 bases). The CDR3 is made up of 15 amino acids. V lost 2 bases and J lost 3, with 11 bases in between. CDR1 KGHSY and CDR2 FQNENV come from the germline V gene.

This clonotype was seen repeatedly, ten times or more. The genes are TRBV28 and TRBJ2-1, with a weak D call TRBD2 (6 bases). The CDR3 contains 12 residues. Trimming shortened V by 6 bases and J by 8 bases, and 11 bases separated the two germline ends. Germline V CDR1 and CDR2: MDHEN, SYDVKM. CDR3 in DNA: TGTGCCAGCAGCTTGAGCGGGTATGAGCAGTTCTTC. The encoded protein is CASSLSGYEQFF.

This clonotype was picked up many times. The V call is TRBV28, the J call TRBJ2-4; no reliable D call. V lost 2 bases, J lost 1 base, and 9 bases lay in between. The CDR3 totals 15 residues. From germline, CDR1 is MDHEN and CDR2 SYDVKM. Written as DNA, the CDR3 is TGTGCCAGCAGTTTACCAGACGGGGCCAAAAACATTCAGTACTTC. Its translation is CASSLPDGAKNIQYF.

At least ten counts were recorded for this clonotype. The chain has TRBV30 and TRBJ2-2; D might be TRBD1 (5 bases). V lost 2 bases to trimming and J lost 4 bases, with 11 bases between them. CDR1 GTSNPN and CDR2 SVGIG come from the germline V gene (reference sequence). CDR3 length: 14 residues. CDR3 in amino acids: CAWSLGQTTGELFF. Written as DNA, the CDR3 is TGTGCCTGGAGTCTGGGGCAGACCACCGGGGAGCTGTTTTTT.

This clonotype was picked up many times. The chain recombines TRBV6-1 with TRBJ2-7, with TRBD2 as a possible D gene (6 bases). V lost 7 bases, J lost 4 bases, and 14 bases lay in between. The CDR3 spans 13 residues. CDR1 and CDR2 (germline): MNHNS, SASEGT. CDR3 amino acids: CASKLSGPYEQYF. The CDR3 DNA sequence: TGTGCCAGCAAACTCAGCGGGCCATACGAGCAGTACTTC.